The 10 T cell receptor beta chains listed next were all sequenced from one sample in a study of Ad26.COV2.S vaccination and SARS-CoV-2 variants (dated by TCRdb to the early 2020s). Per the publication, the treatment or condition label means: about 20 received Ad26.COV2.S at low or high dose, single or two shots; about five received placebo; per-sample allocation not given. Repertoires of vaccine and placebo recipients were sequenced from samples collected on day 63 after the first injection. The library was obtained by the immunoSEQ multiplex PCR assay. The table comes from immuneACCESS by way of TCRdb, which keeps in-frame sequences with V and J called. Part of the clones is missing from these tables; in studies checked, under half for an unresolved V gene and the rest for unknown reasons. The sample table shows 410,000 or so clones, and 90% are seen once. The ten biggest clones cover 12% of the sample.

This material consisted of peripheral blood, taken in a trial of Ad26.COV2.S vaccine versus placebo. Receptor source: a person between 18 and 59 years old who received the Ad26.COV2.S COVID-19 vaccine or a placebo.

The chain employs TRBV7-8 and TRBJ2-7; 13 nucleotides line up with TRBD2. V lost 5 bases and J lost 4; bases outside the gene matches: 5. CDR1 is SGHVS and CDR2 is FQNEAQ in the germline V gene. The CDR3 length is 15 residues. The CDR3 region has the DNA TGTGCCAGCAGCACGGGACTAGCGGGACCGTACGAGCAGTACTTC. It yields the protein CASSTGLAGPYEQYF.

CDR3 sequence reads: CASSLSPGATEAFF. CDR3 DNA: TGTGCCAGCAGCTTAAGTCCGGGGGCCACTGAAGCTTTCTTT. This chain uses TRBV7-3 with TRBJ1-1; tentative D call: TRBD1 (6 bases). V shed 1 base and J shed 4 bases, with 10 bases lying between them. CDR3 size: 14 residues. Germline CDR1 and CDR2: SGHTA and FQGTGA. The full variable domain, in which reference TRBV7-3 and TRBJ1-1 provide the parts outside the CDR3, is GAGVSQTPSNKVTEKGKYVELRCDPISGHTALYWYRQSLGQGPEFLIYFQGTGAADDSGLPNDRFFAVRPEGSVSTLKIQRTERGDSAVYLCASSLSPGATEAFFGQGTRLTVV.

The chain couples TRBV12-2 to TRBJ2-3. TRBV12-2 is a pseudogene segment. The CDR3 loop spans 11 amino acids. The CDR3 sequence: CASRLVDTQYF. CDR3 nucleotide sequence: TGTGCAAGTCGCTTAGTAGATACGCAGTATTTT.

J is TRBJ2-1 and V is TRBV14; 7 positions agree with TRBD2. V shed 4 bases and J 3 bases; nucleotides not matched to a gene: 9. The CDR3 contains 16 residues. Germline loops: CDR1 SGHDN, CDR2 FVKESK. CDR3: CASSPYQAGLYNEQFF. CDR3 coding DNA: TGTGCCAGCAGCCCCTACCAAGCGGGACTCTACAATGAGCAGTTCTTC.

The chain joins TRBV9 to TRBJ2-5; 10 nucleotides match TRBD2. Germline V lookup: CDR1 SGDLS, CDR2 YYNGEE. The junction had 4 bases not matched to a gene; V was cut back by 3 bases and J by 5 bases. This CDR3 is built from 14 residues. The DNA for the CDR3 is TGTGCCAGCAGCGCTAGCGGGAGCTATGAGACCCAGTACTTC. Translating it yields CASSASGSYETQYF.

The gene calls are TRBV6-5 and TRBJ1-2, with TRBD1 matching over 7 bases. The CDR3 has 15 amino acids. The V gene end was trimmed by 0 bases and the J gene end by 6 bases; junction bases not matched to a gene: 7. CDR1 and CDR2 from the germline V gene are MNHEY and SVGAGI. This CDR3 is CASSYSGQAWDGYTF. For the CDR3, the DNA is TGTGCCAGCAGTTACTCAGGACAGGCCTGGGATGGCTACACCTTC.

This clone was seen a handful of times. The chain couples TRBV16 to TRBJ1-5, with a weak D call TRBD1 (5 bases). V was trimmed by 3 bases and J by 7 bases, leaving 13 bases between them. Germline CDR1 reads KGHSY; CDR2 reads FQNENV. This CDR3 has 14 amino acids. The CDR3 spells CASSQGHSGQPQHF. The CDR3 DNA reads TGTGCCAGCAGCCAGGGGCATTCCGGCCAGCCCCAGCATTTT.

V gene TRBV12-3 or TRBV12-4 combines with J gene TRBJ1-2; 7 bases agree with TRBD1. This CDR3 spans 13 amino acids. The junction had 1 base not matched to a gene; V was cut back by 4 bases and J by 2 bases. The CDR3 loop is CASSSGQNYGYTF. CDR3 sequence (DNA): TGTGCCAGCAGTTCGGGACAGAACTATGGCTACACCTTC.

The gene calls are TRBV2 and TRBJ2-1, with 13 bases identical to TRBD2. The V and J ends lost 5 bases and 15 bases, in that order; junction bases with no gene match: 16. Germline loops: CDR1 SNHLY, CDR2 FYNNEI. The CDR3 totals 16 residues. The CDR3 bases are TGTGCCAGCAGTTATGAACTAGCGGGAGGGGAGATCACCCGGTTCTTC. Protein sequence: CASSYELAGGEITRFF.

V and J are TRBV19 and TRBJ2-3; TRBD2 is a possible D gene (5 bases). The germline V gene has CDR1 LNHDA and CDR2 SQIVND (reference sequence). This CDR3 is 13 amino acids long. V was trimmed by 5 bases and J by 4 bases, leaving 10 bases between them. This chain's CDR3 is CASSPAGADTQYF. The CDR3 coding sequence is TGTGCCAGTAGTCCCGCGGGCGCAGATACGCAGTATTTT. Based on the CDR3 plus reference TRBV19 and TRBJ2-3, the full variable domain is DGGITQSPKYLFRKEGQNVTLSCEQNLNHDAMYWYRQDPGQGLRLIYYSQIVNDFQKGDIAEGYSVSREKKESFPLTVTSAQKNPTAFYLCASSPAGADTQYFGPGTRLTVL.